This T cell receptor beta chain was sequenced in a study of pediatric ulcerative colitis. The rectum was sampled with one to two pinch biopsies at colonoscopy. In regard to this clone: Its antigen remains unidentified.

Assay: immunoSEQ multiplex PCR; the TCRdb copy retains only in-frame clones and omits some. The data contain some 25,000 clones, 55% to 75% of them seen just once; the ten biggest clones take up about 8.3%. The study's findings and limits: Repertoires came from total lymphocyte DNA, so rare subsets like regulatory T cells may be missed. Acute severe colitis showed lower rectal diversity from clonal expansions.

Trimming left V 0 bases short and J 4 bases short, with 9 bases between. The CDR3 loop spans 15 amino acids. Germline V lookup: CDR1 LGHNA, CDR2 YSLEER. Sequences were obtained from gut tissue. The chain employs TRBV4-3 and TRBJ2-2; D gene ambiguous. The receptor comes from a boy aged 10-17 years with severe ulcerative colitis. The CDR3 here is CASSQDGRSTGELFF. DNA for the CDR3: TGCGCCAGCAGCCAAGACGGACGGAGCACCGGGGAGCTGTTTTTT.